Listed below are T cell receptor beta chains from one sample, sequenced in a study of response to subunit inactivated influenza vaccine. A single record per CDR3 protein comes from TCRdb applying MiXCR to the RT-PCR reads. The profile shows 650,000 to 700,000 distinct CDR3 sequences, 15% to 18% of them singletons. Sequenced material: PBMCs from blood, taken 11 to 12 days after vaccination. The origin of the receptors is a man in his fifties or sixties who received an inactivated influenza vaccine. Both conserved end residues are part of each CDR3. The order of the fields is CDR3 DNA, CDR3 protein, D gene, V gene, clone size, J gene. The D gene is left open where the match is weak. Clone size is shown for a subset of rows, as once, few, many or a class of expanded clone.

CDR3nt: TGTGCCAGCAGCCAATGGGACCCCTTATCCCCCTACAATGAGCAGTTCTTC
CDR3aa: CASSQWDPLSPYNEQFF
d_gene: -
v_gene: TRBV7-2
abundance: few
j_gene: TRBJ2-1

CDR3nt: TGTGCCAGCAGCGTGATGGCGGGGGGAGCCGTAGATACGCAGTATTTT
CDR3aa: CASSVMAGGAVDTQYF
d_gene: TRBD2
v_gene: TRBV9
abundance: -
j_gene: TRBJ2-3

CDR3nt: TGTGCCAGCAGGAATCCTATGGGTGAGCAGTTCTTC
CDR3aa: CASRNPMGEQFF
d_gene: -
v_gene: TRBV12-3/TRBV12-4
abundance: few
j_gene: TRBJ2-1

CDR3nt: TGTGCTAGCAGCCGGGGACAGGGGGGCCAAGAGACCCAGTACTTC
CDR3aa: CASSRGQGGQETQYF
d_gene: TRBD1
v_gene: TRBV7-7
abundance: -
j_gene: TRBJ2-5

CDR3nt: TGTGCCAGCAGCCAAGATGGAAGCACAGATACGCAGTATTTT
CDR3aa: CASSQDGSTDTQYF
d_gene: -
v_gene: TRBV4-2
abundance: many
j_gene: TRBJ2-3

CDR3nt: TGTGCCAGCAGCTTAGCGTCACAGGGGGCGAGAGGAACTGAAGCTTTCTTT
CDR3aa: CASSLASQGARGTEAFF
d_gene: TRBD1
v_gene: TRBV7-2
abundance: -
j_gene: TRBJ1-1

CDR3nt: TGCGCCAGCAGCTCAGGGAGCGGGAGGACTTTCTCCTACGAGCAGTACTTC
CDR3aa: CASSSGSGRTFSYEQYF
d_gene: TRBD2
v_gene: TRBV5-1
abundance: many
j_gene: TRBJ2-7

CDR3nt: TGTGCCAGCAGCCCTAGGGACGCCAGCCTGGAGACCCAGTACTTC
CDR3aa: CASSPRDASLETQYF
d_gene: -
v_gene: TRBV12-3/TRBV12-4
abundance: many
j_gene: TRBJ2-5

CDR3nt: TGTGCCAGCAGCTTAGCGCGTGGACCCCTCCACTTT
CDR3aa: CASSLARGPLHF
d_gene: -
v_gene: TRBV7-2
abundance: few
j_gene: TRBJ1-6

CDR3nt: TGTGCCAGCAGTGGGACAGACACAGATACGCAGTATTTT
CDR3aa: CASSGTDTDTQYF
d_gene: TRBD1
v_gene: TRBV6-2/TRBV6-3
abundance: -
j_gene: TRBJ2-3

CDR3nt: TGTGCCAGCAGCGTAGACTCGAGAGAGACCCAGTACTTC
CDR3aa: CASSVDSRETQYF
d_gene: -
v_gene: TRBV9
abundance: -
j_gene: TRBJ2-5

CDR3nt: TGTGCCAGCAGATTACGGGGGCTCTCCTACAATGAGCAGTTCTTC
CDR3aa: CASRLRGLSYNEQFF
d_gene: -
v_gene: TRBV12-3/TRBV12-4
abundance: few
j_gene: TRBJ2-1

CDR3nt: TGTGCCAGCAGCTTAACGCTAGCGAACGAGCAGTACTTC
CDR3aa: CASSLTLANEQYF
d_gene: -
v_gene: TRBV7-2
abundance: -
j_gene: TRBJ2-7

CDR3nt: TGTGCCTGGAGTGGAATCTCCTACAATGAGCAGTTCTTC
CDR3aa: CAWSGISYNEQFF
d_gene: -
v_gene: TRBV30
abundance: few
j_gene: TRBJ2-1

CDR3nt: TGTGCCAGCAGCCAAGCGAGGCGAGAGACCCAGTACTTC
CDR3aa: CASSQARRETQYF
d_gene: -
v_gene: TRBV4-2
abundance: -
j_gene: TRBJ2-5

CDR3nt: TGTGCCAGCAGTTACCGACCTACCTACGAGCAGTACTTC
CDR3aa: CASSYRPTYEQYF
d_gene: -
v_gene: TRBV28
abundance: -
j_gene: TRBJ2-7

CDR3nt: TGCAGTGCTCAAGATTCTGGAGAATCACCCCTCCACTTT
CDR3aa: CSAQDSGESPLHF
d_gene: -
v_gene: TRBV20-1
abundance: -
j_gene: TRBJ1-6

CDR3nt: TGTGCCAGCAACCGCGCCGGGACGGCCGACGAGCAGTACTTC
CDR3aa: CASNRAGTADEQYF
d_gene: -
v_gene: TRBV25-1
abundance: -
j_gene: TRBJ2-7

CDR3nt: TGTGCCAGCAGTTCCCACGGGGGCGCCGGGGAGCTGTTTTTT
CDR3aa: CASSSHGGAGELFF
d_gene: -
v_gene: TRBV12-3/TRBV12-4
abundance: -
j_gene: TRBJ2-2

CDR3nt: TGTGCCAGCAGTTCCCGCCAGGCGGAAAGGGCAAACGAGCAGTACTTC
CDR3aa: CASSSRQAERANEQYF
d_gene: -
v_gene: TRBV6-5
abundance: -
j_gene: TRBJ2-7

CDR3nt: TGTGCCAGCAAGGTAGAGGGGGGTTCCTACGAGCAGTACTTC
CDR3aa: CASKVEGGSYEQYF
d_gene: -
v_gene: TRBV6-1
abundance: -
j_gene: TRBJ2-7

CDR3nt: TGTGCCAGTAGTAAGGCCTGGGGGAGTTACTACGAGCAGTACTTC
CDR3aa: CASSKAWGSYYEQYF
d_gene: -
v_gene: TRBV19
abundance: -
j_gene: TRBJ2-7

CDR3nt: TGTGCCAGCAATACGGGGGGGACAAACCAGCCCCAGCATTTT
CDR3aa: CASNTGGTNQPQHF
d_gene: -
v_gene: TRBV28
abundance: -
j_gene: TRBJ1-5

CDR3nt: TGTGCCAGCTCACCTAACCGAAAGACGGGAAACACCATATATTTT
CDR3aa: CASSPNRKTGNTIYF
d_gene: -
v_gene: TRBV18
abundance: -
j_gene: TRBJ1-3

CDR3nt: TGTGCCAGCAGACCGGGACAGGGAAATGAGCAGTTCTTC
CDR3aa: CASRPGQGNEQFF
d_gene: TRBD1
v_gene: TRBV12-3/TRBV12-4
abundance: many
j_gene: TRBJ2-1

CDR3nt: TGCAGTGCGAGACAGGGCTTGATGAGCACTGAAGCTTTCTTT
CDR3aa: CSARQGLMSTEAFF
d_gene: TRBD1
v_gene: TRBV20-1
abundance: few
j_gene: TRBJ1-1

CDR3nt: TGTGCCAGCAGTTTGCCTCAATCCTACAATGAGCAGTTCTTC
CDR3aa: CASSLPQSYNEQFF
d_gene: -
v_gene: TRBV28
abundance: -
j_gene: TRBJ2-1

CDR3nt: TGTGCCAGCAGATTTAACAGGGGAGGTACGCAGTATTTT
CDR3aa: CASRFNRGGTQYF
d_gene: -
v_gene: TRBV12-3/TRBV12-4
abundance: many
j_gene: TRBJ2-3

CDR3nt: TGTGCCAGCACTCCGGGGGAGTTAGCCAAAAACATTCAGTACTTC
CDR3aa: CASTPGELAKNIQYF
d_gene: -
v_gene: TRBV6-2/TRBV6-3
abundance: few
j_gene: TRBJ2-4

CDR3nt: TGTGCCAGCAGTCCCTCGCAGAGGGGGAAACTAGCCAAAAACATTCAGTACTTC
CDR3aa: CASSPSQRGKLAKNIQYF
d_gene: -
v_gene: TRBV12-3/TRBV12-4
abundance: few
j_gene: TRBJ2-4

CDR3nt: TGCGCCAGCAGCTTGGGAGGAGGTTCTCCCTACGAGCAGTACTTC
CDR3aa: CASSLGGGSPYEQYF
d_gene: -
v_gene: TRBV5-1
abundance: many
j_gene: TRBJ2-7

CDR3nt: TGTGCCAGCAGCGTATTGTCAGATACGCAGTATTTT
CDR3aa: CASSVLSDTQYF
d_gene: -
v_gene: TRBV9
abundance: -
j_gene: TRBJ2-3

CDR3nt: TGTGCCAGCAGTTTGGGGCAGCTCTTTGGGTCACCCCTCCACTTT
CDR3aa: CASSLGQLFGSPLHF
d_gene: -
v_gene: TRBV12-3/TRBV12-4
abundance: -
j_gene: TRBJ1-6